This T cell receptor beta chain comes out of a study of blood T cell repertoires in COVID-19. Libraries were prepared by immunoSEQ multiplex PCR; TCRdb keeps only in-frame clonotypes and omits some of them. The sample records about 300,000 clones, roughly 90% being singletons. Germline V gene data show CDR1 as SGHAT and CDR2 as FQNNGV. Trimming cost V 1 base and J 2 bases; bases outside gene matches: 7. This CDR3 spans 17 amino acids. V and J are TRBV11-2 and TRBJ1-3; 8 positions match TRBD1. This TCR was sampled from a man between 18 and 35 years old who had recovered from COVID-19. The sample was peripheral blood. As DNA, the CDR3 is TGTGCCAGCAGCTTAGGCCCGGGACAGGTTGCTGGAAACACCATATATTTT. It is translated as CASSLGPGQVAGNTIYF.